A single sample is the source of the 20 T cell receptor beta chains below, sequenced in a study of blood T cell repertoires in COVID-19. Only in-frame clones appear in the TCRdb table, and some are missing; sequencing was by immunoSEQ multiplex PCR. Of over 250,000 clones listed, around 90% were seen once; the top ten hold under 3%. Specimen: peripheral blood. These receptors all come from a person aged 18 to 30 with COVID-19, enrolled during active disease.

This rearrangement joins TRBV2 to TRBJ2-3, with 7 bases lining up with TRBD2. V shed 7 bases, J shed 5 bases, and the junction held 6 bases outside the gene matches. The germline V gene encodes CDR1 SNHLY and CDR2 FYNNEI. The CDR3 loop spans 13 amino acids. The CDR3 DNA reads TGTGCCAGCATCAGCGGGACTGGAGATACGCAGTATTTT. It is translated as CASISGTGDTQYF.

The gene calls are TRBV6-6 and TRBJ2-1; 8 positions agree with TRBD2. CDR1 and CDR2 (germline): MNHNY, SVGAGI (reference sequence). The CDR3 has 16 amino acids. With 6 bases clipped from V and 7 bases from J, the junction kept 14 bases outside the gene matches. The CDR3 nucleotides read TGTGCCAGCAGCCTAACGACTTTAGCGGGACTTAATGAGCAGTTCTTC. It codes for CASSLTTLAGLNEQFF.

As regards this clone: The same CDR3 also results from other DNA sequences found in this sample. The chain carries TRBV5-1 and TRBJ1-5; 10 nucleotides align to TRBD1. Germline CDR1 SGHRS, CDR2 YFSETQ. CDR3 length equals 14 residues. The V gene end was trimmed by 4 bases and the J gene end by 7 bases; junction bases not matched to a gene: 5. The CDR3 loop is CASSTGQGNQPQHF. CDR3 in DNA: TGCGCCAGCAGCACGGGACAGGGGAACCAGCCCCAGCATTTT.

This sequence joins TRBV18 and TRBJ1-1; D may be TRBD1 (5 bases). V was shortened by 2 bases and J by 6 bases, with 13 bases between the two germline ends. Per the germline V gene, CDR1 is KGHSH and CDR2 is LQKENI. The CDR3 extends over 14 amino acids. The CDR3 protein is CASSPIRENAEAFF. The DNA for the CDR3 is TGTGCCAGCTCACCAATCAGGGAAAATGCTGAAGCTTTCTTT.

J is TRBJ2-3 and V is TRBV28; weak D call: TRBD2 (6 bases). Germline values: CDR1 MDHEN, CDR2 SYDVKM. V lost 3 bases and J lost 4, with 20 bases in between. There are 17 residues in the CDR3. CDR3 sequence reads: CASSLGGISVVSDTQYF. CDR3 bases: TGTGCCAGCAGTTTGGGGGGAATCTCCGTCGTCTCAGATACGCAGTATTTT.

The CDR3, as DNA: TGCAGCGTTGAGGGGACAGGGACGGGAGATACGCAGTATTTT. This translates into CSVEGTGTGDTQYF. This chain links TRBV29-1 with TRBJ2-3; 9 nucleotides agree with TRBD1. Trimming took 3 bases from V and 5 from J; bases not matched to a gene: 6. Germline CDR1 SQVTM, CDR2 ANQGSEA. CDR3 length equals 14 residues.

The V and J genes are TRBV28 and TRBJ1-1; 9 bases fit TRBD1. CDR3 length: 15 amino acids. V was clipped by 5 bases and J by 5 bases; unmatched bases: 9. The germline gives CDR1 MDHEN, CDR2 SYDVKM. CDR3 nucleotide sequence: TGTGCCAGCAGTAGAGGGGACAGGGTCGGTACTGAAGCTTTCTTT. It specifies CASSRGDRVGTEAFF.

The rearrangement joins TRBV12-3 or TRBV12-4 to TRBJ2-7, with D tentatively TRBD1 (6 bases). V was shortened by 6 bases and J by 4 bases, with 13 bases between the two germline ends. This CDR3 is built from 13 residues. CDR3 sequence: CASSWGRGYEQYF. CDR3 DNA sequence: TGTGCCAGCAGCTGGGGGCGCGGATACGAGCAGTACTTC.

The chain is built from TRBV5-1 and TRBJ2-4; 13 positions agree with TRBD2. Germline CDR1 SGHRS, CDR2 YFSETQ. The CDR3 is 18 amino acids. V dropped 3 bases and J dropped 2; count of bases not matched to a gene: 8. CDR3 sequence (DNA): TGCGCCAGCAGCTACACTAGCGGGAGGGATTGGACCAAAAACATTCAGTACTTC. Translated: CASSYTSGRDWTKNIQYF.

The rearrangement links TRBV3-1 (or the pseudogene TRBV3-2) to TRBJ2-1, with TRBD1 as a possible D gene (6 bases). The V end was cut by 0 bases, the J end by 7 bases, with 10 bases between. The CDR3 runs to 14 residues. Germline V gene sequence: CDR1 LGHDT, CDR2 YNNKEL (reference sequence). CDR3 loop: CASSQDWGTNEQFF. As DNA, the CDR3 is TGTGCCAGCAGCCAAGATTGGGGGACAAATGAGCAGTTCTTC.

The V and J genes are TRBV5-5 and TRBJ2-7; no firm D call. CDR3 length: 15 residues. Trimming took 0 bases from V and 0 from J, leaving 10 bases between them. Germline CDR1 and CDR2: SGHKS and YYEKEE (reference sequence). The CDR3 loop reads CASSLEILSSYEQYF. The CDR3 DNA reads TGTGCCAGCAGCTTGGAGATCCTGAGCTCCTACGAGCAGTACTTC.

The V call is TRBV4-1, the J call TRBJ1-1; 11 nucleotides align to TRBD1. Germline V gene sequence: CDR1 MGHRA, CDR2 YSYEKL. J gave up 3 bases and V 2 bases, and 8 bases lay outside the gene matches. The CDR3 runs to 17 residues. The CDR3 DNA sequence: TGCGCCAGCAGCCAACCGGGACAGGGGGTCTACCACACTGAAGCTTTCTTT. Translation: CASSQPGQGVYHTEAFF.

V gene TRBV6-5 combines with J gene TRBJ2-3; 8 bases align to TRBD2. Germline V gene data show CDR1 as MNHEY and CDR2 as SVGAGI. The length of the CDR3 is 14 residues. V lost 6 bases and J lost 4; bases outside the gene matches: 6. The CDR3 DNA is TGTGCCAGCAGAGGGCGGGAGGTCCCAGATACGCAGTATTTT. Protein: CASRGREVPDTQYF.

The V call is TRBV7-6, the J call TRBJ2-5; 11 nucleotides agree with TRBD1. Germline CDR1 is SGHVS and CDR2 is FNYEAQ. This CDR3 is 18 amino acids long. J lost 2 bases, V lost 1 base, and 9 bases had no gene match. The CDR3 loop is CASSLVWTGGYQQETQYF. Here the CDR3 DNA reads TGTGCCAGCAGCTTAGTTTGGACAGGGGGCTACCAACAAGAGACCCAGTACTTC.

This sequence joins TRBV7-2 and TRBJ2-5; D might be TRBD1 (5 bases). V was clipped by 6 bases and J by 1 base, with 12 bases between them. The CDR3 loop spans 14 amino acids. Germline V gene lookup returns CDR1 SGHTA and CDR2 FQGNSA. The CDR3 is CASSLVGPQETQYF. The CDR3 DNA sequence: TGTGCCAGCAGTTTGGTGGGGCCCCAAGAGACCCAGTACTTC.

The chain recombines TRBV21-1 with TRBJ2-1; the listed D gene, TRBD1, was not tested against the DNA. TRBV21-1 corresponds to a pseudogene. The CDR3 is 17 residues long. CDR3 DNA sequence: TGTGCCAGCAGCATAACGAGGGACACCCTCTCTCCCAATGAGCAGTTCTTC. Translation gives CASSITRDTLSPNEQFF.

The chain joins TRBV7-2 to TRBJ1-2; D remains unclear. The CDR3 runs 12 residues. Trimming left V 4 bases short and J 7 bases short, with 10 bases between. Germline CDR1 SGHTA, CDR2 FQGNSA. CDR3 sequence (DNA): TGTGCCAGCAGCTCCTCGGGTTCTGGCTACACCTTC. Protein product: CASSSSGSGYTF.

This clone was recorded once. This chain links TRBV11-2 with TRBJ2-5, with D possibly being TRBD2 (5 bases). V was trimmed by 3 bases and J by 2 bases, leaving 13 bases between them. The germline gives CDR1 SGHAT, CDR2 FQNNGV. The CDR3 spans 15 residues. The CDR3 spells CASSFLLVPQETQYF. DNA for the CDR3: TGTGCCAGCAGCTTTTTACTAGTTCCTCAAGAGACCCAGTACTTC. Full variable domain (rest looked up from reference TRBV11-2 and TRBJ2-5): EAGVAQSPRYKIIEKRQSVAFWCNPISGHATLYWYQQILGQGPKLLIQFQNNGVVDDSQLPKDRFSAERLKGVDSTLKIQPAKLEDSAVYLCASSFLLVPQETQYFGPGTRLLVL.

The chain uses TRBV4-1 and TRBJ2-1; D uncertain. CDR3 size: 15 residues. The germline V gene encodes CDR1 MGHRA and CDR2 YSYEKL. Deletions cut 0 bases from V and 0 bases from J, with 6 bases between. The CDR3 DNA sequence: TGCGCCAGCAGCCAAGACATGAGCTCCTACAATGAGCAGTTCTTC. Translation: CASSQDMSSYNEQFF.

V usage is TRBV5-1 and J usage is TRBJ2-3, with 10 bases fitting TRBD2. V trimming: 7 bases; J trimming: 3 bases; junction bases outside the gene matches: 8. CDR1 and CDR2 (germline): SGHRS, YFSETQ. The CDR3 consists of 15 residues. The CDR3 sequence is CASRDPSGSTDTQYF. The DNA for the CDR3 is TGCGCCAGCCGCGACCCTAGCGGGAGTACAGATACGCAGTATTTT.